This entry describes one T cell receptor (beta chain). cDNA libraries for TCR alpha and TCR beta, carrying sample barcodes and UMIs, came from 5'RACE with constant-segment primers. One entry per CDR3 protein, called by TCRdb with MiXCR from the 5' RACE reads. Here the sample spans 400,000 to 500,000 distinct CDR3 sequences, around 20% being singletons. This record comes from a study of T-cell memory formation after mild COVID-19. The specimen was PBMCs or a T cell subset sorted from them (not recorded which). The receptor comes from an adult woman who had mild COVID-19 (a few samples of this study predate the infection). Cell type and time point are not known.

CDR3 region: CASSRPDLGQETQYF. The CDR3, as DNA: TGTGCCAGCAGCAGGCCTGATTTGGGACAAGAGACCCAGTACTTC. J is TRBJ2-5 and V is TRBV9; D gene uncertain. CDR1 is SGDLS and CDR2 is YYNGEE in the germline V gene. The CDR3 length is 15 residues. With 4 bases removed from V and 2 bases from J, the gap between germline ends came to 15 bases.